This TCR beta chain was documented in a study of shared clonotypes between healthy human individuals. Method: immunoSEQ multiplex PCR; TCRdb's copy keeps in-frame clones and lacks some. The table shows about 2,200,000 clones, with 85% to 95% occurring only once. Study results and limitations: For naive CD4 cells, around 5% of clonotypes were shared across a few donors. Shared clonotypes across all four donors exceeded non-shared ones in generation probability.

The naive CD8 population came from CD45RO-negative cells selected for CCR7, without terminally differentiated effector memory CD45RA+ cells. A note on this clone: Its matching antigen is unknown. Different DNA sequences within this sample yield the same CDR3.

CDR1 is MDHEN, CDR2 SYDVKM, per germline. The CDR3 spans 15 residues. V shed 3 bases and J 2 bases; nucleotides not matched to a gene: 2. The sequencing input was naive CD8+ T cells from PBMCs. The rearrangement uses TRBV28 and TRBJ2-7; 12 bases are shared with TRBD2. The TCR comes from a man aged 18 to 30 in good health. Some clones in this sample may be carry-over from other donors' samples. The chain's CDR3 is CASSLGLAGPYEQYF. CDR3 nucleotide sequence: TGTGCCAGCAGTTTGGGACTAGCGGGCCCCTACGAGCAGTACTTC.